Reported below is one T cell receptor beta chain. The CDR3 is made up of 11 amino acids. Germline-derived CDR1 and CDR2 are LGHNA and YNFKEQ. The V end was cut by 0 bases, the J end by 9 bases, with 6 bases between. Measured with immunoSEQ multiplex PCR; TCRdb has only the in-frame clones, and not every one. The sample consists of some 9,000 clones, about 80% of them appearing once. These data originate in a study of follicular helper T cells after annual influenza vaccination. This sample's time point: 2014-2015 season, pre-vaccination. The rearrangement joins TRBV4-2 to TRBJ2-7, with TRBD1 as a possible D gene (5 bases). The sequence derives from an adult who received the influenza vaccine. The sequenced sample was CXCR5+ CD38- circulating T follicular helper cells from blood, obtained on the day of influenza vaccination. Subset specified: circulating Tfh, non-naive CD4+CXCR5+PD-1+ (ICOS+CD38+ or ICOS-CD38-). CDR3 protein: CASSQEGPQYF. The CDR3 DNA reads TGTGCCAGCAGCCAAGAGGGGCCGCAGTACTTC.